This T cell receptor beta chain is drawn from a study of T cells after yellow fever vaccination. CDR3 size: 18 residues. The V gene's germline CDR1 is MGHRA and CDR2 YSYEKL. Germline trimming cut 4 bases from V and 0 bases from J; bases unmatched to any gene: 12. MiXCR was run by TCRdb on the 5' RACE reads, yielding one entry per CDR3 protein. This sample has more than 95,000 distinct CDR3 sequences, with about 8.2% found just once. The V gene is TRBV4-1, the J gene TRBJ1-1, with 9 bases fitting TRBD1. Source: CD8+ T cells sorted from PBMCs, taken on the day of the yellow fever booster vaccination. The sequence came from a man aged 18 to 35 who received the YFV17D yellow fever vaccine. The CDR3 DNA reads TGCGCCAGCAGCCCATTACCGGGACAGGGTATTATGAACACTGAAGCTTTCTTT. Translated: CASSPLPGQGIMNTEAFF.